The 25 T cell receptor beta chains given below trace back to one sample, sequenced in a study of a mutant IDH1 vaccine in newly diagnosed glioma. Libraries were prepared by immunoSEQ multiplex PCR; TCRdb keeps only in-frame clonotypes and omits some of them. The repertoire has roughly 32,000 clones, about 92% of them found once; the top ten carry over 2%. Described time point: week 47, end of study. Every vaccine dose comprised 300 ug of mutant IDH1 20-mer peptide plus topical imiquimod. These receptors have no identified antigens. The sample here was PBMCs, taken from a glioma patient whose treatment included an IDH1 peptide vaccine. All receptors come from a man aged 40-50 years with glioma.

This clone came up once. The gene calls are TRBV18 and TRBJ2-1; 8 bases line up with TRBD1. The CDR3 contains 15 residues. Trimming took 3 bases from V and 6 from J; bases not matched to a gene: 7. The germline V gene encodes CDR1 KGHSH and CDR2 LQKENI. The CDR3 reads CASSPSQGALNEQFF. The DNA for the CDR3 is TGTGCCAGCTCACCCTCGCAGGGGGCCCTCAATGAGCAGTTCTTC.

The count of this clone is one. The chain links TRBV6-6 to TRBJ2-5; D is uncertain. The DNA end lines up better with TRBJ2-7; the J call may be wrong. Germline CDR1 reads MNHNY; CDR2 reads SVGAGI (reference sequence). CDR3 length equals 14 residues. The CDR3 sequence: CASSYEWDSYEQYF. CDR3 nucleotides: TGTGCCAGCAGTTACGAGTGGGACTCCTACGAGCAGTACTTC.

CDR3 DNA sequence: TGTGCCAGCAGTGCAGACGGGACTGGCACAGATACGCAGTATTTT. Protein product: CASSADGTGTDTQYF. V and J are TRBV2 and TRBJ2-3; perhaps TRBD2 as D (6 bases). The CDR3 runs 15 residues. The germline V gene has CDR1 SNHLY and CDR2 FYNNEI. V was cut by 4 bases and J by 1 base, with 12 bases left in between.

In this sample, this clone turned up once. The J gene is TRBJ2-3, the V gene TRBV9, with 8 bases aligning to TRBD2. Germline loops: CDR1 SGDLS, CDR2 YYNGEE. The CDR3 is 15 amino acids. The V segment lost 3 bases and the J segment 6 bases; nucleotides outside the gene matches: 9. CDR3 sequence reads: CASSASGGLRDTQYF. In DNA form, the CDR3 reads TGTGCCAGCAGCGCAAGCGGGGGTCTAAGGGATACGCAGTATTTT.

Here the CDR3 reads CASRQIGTGVNQPQHF. In DNA form, the CDR3 reads TGTGCCAGCAGGCAAATCGGGACAGGGGTCAATCAGCCCCAGCATTTT. This sequence joins TRBV27 and TRBJ1-5; 10 bases line up with TRBD1. There are 16 residues in the CDR3. After removal of 6 bases from V and 3 bases from J, the junction contained 8 bases not matched to a gene. The V gene's germline CDR1 is MNHEY and CDR2 SMNVEV (reference sequence).

V usage is TRBV28 and J usage is TRBJ1-5; the D gene is possibly TRBD1 (5 bases). V lost 3 bases and J 3 bases, leaving 21 bases between the germline ends. This CDR3 spans 18 amino acids. From germline, CDR1 is MDHEN and CDR2 SYDVKM. The CDR3 protein is CASSFPHGGIRVNQPQHF. DNA for the CDR3: TGTGCCAGCAGTTTTCCCCATGGGGGGATTCGGGTCAATCAGCCCCAGCATTTT. Combining the CDR3 with reference TRBV28 and TRBJ1-5 gives the whole variable domain DVKVTQSSRYLVKRTGEKVFLECVQDMDHENMFWYRQDPGLGLRLIYFSYDVKMKEKGDIPEGYSVSREKKERFSLILESASTNQTSMYLCASSFPHGGIRVNQPQHFGDGTRLSIL.

J is TRBJ2-7 and V is TRBV7-8; 10 nucleotides match TRBD2. The CDR3 consists of 15 residues. Germline assignment: CDR1 SGHVS and CDR2 FQNEAQ. Unmatched junction bases numbered 6, after V lost 3 bases and J lost 4 bases. In DNA form, the CDR3 reads TGTGCCAGCAGCTTGTCTAGCGGGAGCAATTACGAGCAGTACTTC. Amino acid sequence: CASSLSSGSNYEQYF. The full variable domain, completed using reference TRBV7-8 and TRBJ2-7, is GAGVSQSPRYKVAKRGQDVALRCDPISGHVSLFWYQQALGQGPEFLTYFQNEAQLDKSGLPSDRFFAERPEGSVSTLKIQRTQQEDSAVYLCASSLSSGSNYEQYFGPGTRLTVT.

This sequence joins TRBV10-3 and TRBJ1-1, with D maybe TRBD1 (6 bases). CDR1 and CDR2 (germline): ENHRY, SYGVKD. The CDR3 is 14 amino acids. Trimming shortened V by 6 bases and J by 3 bases, and 14 bases separated the two germline ends. The CDR3, as DNA: TGTGCCATCAGAAAGGGGGAGGTAGACACTGAAGCTTTCTTT. Amino acids: CAIRKGEVDTEAFF.

The chain carries TRBV18 and TRBJ1-5; TRBD1 might be the D (6 bases). Germline CDR1 reads KGHSH; CDR2 reads LQKENI. The CDR3 runs to 15 residues. V was clipped by 6 bases and J by 3 bases, with 15 bases between them. CDR3 protein: CASSLGAGLNQPQHF. The CDR3 DNA reads as TGTGCCAGCTCTCTGGGGGCGGGTCTCAATCAGCCCCAGCATTTT.

The chain is built from TRBV21-1 and TRBJ2-7; TRBD1 reflects the table's D call only, with no check against the DNA. TRBV21-1 is deemed a pseudogene. The CDR3 extends over 15 amino acids. The CDR3 nucleotides are TGTGCCAGCAGCAAAAAGCCGCCTGTGGGGCGCGAGCAGTACGTC. This translates into CASSKKPPVGREQYV.

The chain recombines TRBV7-2 with TRBJ2-7; 10 bases match TRBD1. Germline-derived CDR1 and CDR2 are SGHTA and FQGNSA. The ends lost 5 bases at V and 5 bases at J; junction bases unmatched: 9. The CDR3 covers 15 residues. The CDR3 region has the DNA TGTGCCAGCAGCCGGAGACAGGGGGCGCAGGACGAGCAGTACTTC. Its translation: CASSRRQGAQDEQYF. Full variable domain (rest looked up from reference TRBV7-2 and TRBJ2-7): GAGVSQSPSNKVTEKGKDVELRCDPISGHTALYWYRQSLGQGLEFLIYFQGNSAPDKSGLPSDRFSAERTGGSVSTLTIQRTQQEDSAVYLCASSRRQGAQDEQYFGPGTRLTVT.

This CDR3 is CASSLLRGYLNQPQHF. CDR3 DNA: TGTGCCAGCAGTTTATTGAGAGGGTACCTGAATCAGCCCCAGCATTTT. This chain uses TRBV28 with TRBJ1-5; D unresolved. Per germline, CDR1 MDHEN and CDR2 SYDVKM. The CDR3 covers 16 residues. The V gene lost 1 base and the J gene lost 4 bases, with 14 bases spanning the gap.

This clone was seen a single time. This sequence joins TRBV5-6 and TRBJ2-5; D is possibly TRBD1 or TRBD2 (6 bases each). This CDR3 contains 18 residues. V was trimmed by 4 bases and J by 7 bases, leaving 29 bases between them. CDR1 is SGHDT and CDR2 is YYEEEE in the germline V gene. The CDR3 DNA sequence: TGTGCCAGCAGCCATGGAGCAGGGGCGCATCGGGGGCTAGCGACCCAGTACTTC. Translation gives CASSHGAGAHRGLATQYF.

The chain recombines TRBV7-9 with TRBJ2-4, with 11 bases fitting TRBD1. The CDR3 contains 15 residues. Germline trimming cut 3 bases from V and 15 bases from J; bases unmatched to any gene: 13. Germline V gene sequence: CDR1 SEHNR, CDR2 FQNEAQ (reference sequence). CDR3 in amino acids: CASSFQGTGGLKLYF. The DNA of the CDR3 is TGTGCCAGCAGCTTTCAGGGGACAGGGGGTTTGAAACTGTACTTC. Complete variable domain (other parts from reference TRBV7-9 and TRBJ2-4): DTGVSQNPRHKITKRGQNVTFRCDPISEHNRLYWYRQTLGQGPEFLTYFQNEAQLEKSRLLSDRFSAERPKGSFSTLEIQRTEQGDSAMYLCASSFQGTGGLKLYFGAGTRLSVL.

V and J are TRBV7-6 and TRBJ2-1; 14 bases map to TRBD2. From germline, CDR1 is SGHVS and CDR2 FNYEAQ. The CDR3 has 17 amino acids. V lost 4 bases and J lost 9; bases outside the gene matches: 11. The CDR3 bases are TGTGCCAGCAGCTCATTGTACGGGACTAGCGGGAGTACTGAGCAGTTCTTC. Protein product: CASSSLYGTSGSTEQFF.

The CDR3 DNA reads TGCAGCGTTGAGGACAGGGTGGGTGGCTACACCTTC. It specifies CSVEDRVGGYTF. The rearrangement uses TRBV29-1 and TRBJ1-2; TRBD1 agrees at 8 bases. Germline CDR1 reads SQVTM; CDR2 reads ANQGSEA. Trimming at V came to 3 bases and at J to 7 bases, leaving 4 bases not matched to a gene. The CDR3 sequence is 12 residues long.

This chain links TRBV7-3 with TRBJ2-1; maybe TRBD2 (5 bases). CDR1 is SGHTA, CDR2 FQGTGA, per germline. Trimming took 3 bases from V and 6 from J, leaving 12 bases between them. The CDR3 is made up of 14 amino acids. CDR3 in DNA: TGTGCCAGCAGCTTTCATTCTAGCCGCAATGAGCAGTTCTTC. This gives the protein CASSFHSSRNEQFF.

The rearrangement links TRBV7-8 to TRBJ1-6, with D uncertain. Germline assignment: CDR1 SGHVS and CDR2 FQNEAQ. V dropped 5 bases and J dropped 8 bases, with 16 bases sitting between them. CDR3 length equals 15 residues. In DNA form, the CDR3 reads TGTGCCAGCAGCCCCATGGGGAGGGAGGATTCACCCCTCCACTTT. It encodes CASSPMGREDSPLHF.

This clone was picked up a small number of times. The rearrangement links TRBV18 to TRBJ2-2; TRBD1 might be the D (5 bases). The CDR3 has 14 amino acids. The germline V gene encodes CDR1 KGHSH and CDR2 LQKENI. Trimming took off 5 bases at V and 1 base at J, with 8 bases between the two ends. CDR3 DNA: TGTGCCAGCTCATTCGACAGGAACACCGGGGAGCTGTTTTTT. Translating it yields CASSFDRNTGELFF.

V gene TRBV2 combines with J gene TRBJ2-7, with D possibly matching TRBD1 (5 bases). This CDR3 spans 14 amino acids. The V end lost 4 bases, the J end lost 9 bases, and 19 bases lay between the germline ends. Germline loops: CDR1 SNHLY, CDR2 FYNNEI. The CDR3 region is CASSVGAPDKGQYV. The CDR3 DNA reads TGTGCCAGCAGTGTAGGGGCGCCAGACAAGGGGCAGTACGTC.

The V call is TRBV11-2, the J call TRBJ2-1; tentative D call: TRBD2 (7 bases). The ends were cut back, 2 bases at V and 8 bases at J, with 16 bases in the middle. The germline V gene has CDR1 SGHAT and CDR2 FQNNGV. The CDR3 is 15 amino acids. In DNA form, the CDR3 reads TGTGCCAGCAGCTTACGGGGGGCGGACGGTGATGAGCAGTTCTTC. This encodes CASSLRGADGDEQFF.

The CDR3: CASSLSTVLSNQPQHF. CDR3 DNA sequence: TGTGCCAGCAGCTTATCTACAGTTCTTAGCAATCAGCCCCAGCATTTT. The rearrangement uses TRBV7-2 and TRBJ1-5, with D unresolved. V was pared by 2 bases and J by 0 bases, with 11 bases between. Looked up from germline, CDR1 is SGHTA and CDR2 is FQGNSA. This CDR3 spans 16 amino acids.

The chain couples TRBV5-1 to TRBJ2-3, with TRBD2 matching over 8 bases. CDR1 and CDR2 (germline): SGHRS, YFSETQ. Trimming at V came to 4 bases and at J to 2 bases, leaving 6 bases not matched to a gene. The CDR3 consists of 15 residues. CDR3 region: CASSPGGGTTDTQYF. For the CDR3, the DNA is TGCGCCAGCAGCCCGGGAGGGGGGACCACAGATACGCAGTATTTT.

The sample holds one count of this clone. V and J are TRBV7-2 and TRBJ2-7; unclear D gene. CDR3 size: 14 residues. Trimming stripped 1 base from V and 1 base from J, with 8 bases between. From germline, CDR1 is SGHTA and CDR2 FQGNSA. Here the CDR3 DNA reads TGTGCCAGCAGCTTAGTGGGTCGGTCCTACGAGCAGTACTTC. This sequence encodes CASSLVGRSYEQYF.

This chain uses TRBV28 with TRBJ2-7; D possibly matches TRBD1 or TRBD2 (5 bases each). CDR1 and CDR2 (germline): MDHEN, SYDVKM. V was trimmed by 5 bases and J by 0 bases, leaving 14 bases between them. The CDR3 spans 15 residues. CDR3 DNA: TGTGCCAGCAGTCCCCCCGGGGCTGTCTCCTACGAGCAGTACTTC. Translating it yields CASSPPGAVSYEQYF. Full variable domain (missing parts from reference TRBV28 and TRBJ2-7): DVKVTQSSRYLVKRTGEKVFLECVQDMDHENMFWYRQDPGLGLRLIYFSYDVKMKEKGDIPEGYSVSREKKERFSLILESASTNQTSMYLCASSPPGAVSYEQYFGPGTRLTVT.